Listed below are T cell receptor beta chains from one sample, sequenced in a study of T cell changes during pregnancy in multiple sclerosis. This table comes from immunoSEQ multiplex PCR, and its TCRdb copy is limited to in-frame clones, with some not included. The repertoire holds about 33,000 clones, 90% seen once, with approximately 0.43% in the top ten. The sample consisted of CD4+ T cells from peripheral blood mononuclear cells, taken in the second trimester of pregnancy. The receptor set was obtained from a female donor in good health, enrolled as a control in a pregnancy study. Both conserved end residues are part of each CDR3. D genes are given only for firm matches. The size entry is marked missing in some rows and otherwise reads once, few, many or a size class.

d_gene: TRBD2
v_gene: TRBV5-4
j_gene: TRBJ2-2
abundance: .
CDR3aa: CASSPAAGGTGELFF
CDR3nt: TGTGCCAGCAGTCCCGCAGCGGGAGGCACCGGGGAGCTGTTTTTT

d_gene: TRBD1
v_gene: TRBV11-3
j_gene: TRBJ1-1
abundance: .
CDR3aa: CASSPDRGGTEAFF
CDR3nt: TGTGCCAGCAGCCCAGACAGGGGCGGAACTGAAGCTTTCTTT

d_gene: .
v_gene: TRBV7-2
j_gene: TRBJ2-2
abundance: .
CDR3aa: CASSLGLSTGELFF
CDR3nt: TGTGCCAGCAGCTTAGGCCTATCCACCGGGGAGCTGTTTTTT

d_gene: .
v_gene: TRBV14
j_gene: TRBJ1-3
abundance: few
CDR3aa: CASSHPGGGSPGNTIYF
CDR3nt: TGTGCCAGCAGCCACCCCGGGGGAGGTTCGCCTGGAAACACCATATATTTT

d_gene: .
v_gene: TRBV27
j_gene: TRBJ1-1
abundance: .
CDR3aa: CASSLMAGVNTEAFF
CDR3nt: TGTGCCAGCAGTTTAATGGCGGGAGTGAACACTGAAGCTTTCTTT

d_gene: TRBD2
v_gene: TRBV6-5
j_gene: TRBJ2-7
abundance: once
CDR3aa: CASSRTSDPSYEQYF
CDR3nt: TGTGCCAGCAGCCGAACTAGCGACCCCTCCTACGAGCAGTACTTC

d_gene: .
v_gene: TRBV11-2
j_gene: TRBJ2-3
abundance: few
CDR3aa: CASSLDGAGPRGDTQYF
CDR3nt: TGTGCCAGCAGCTTAGATGGAGCGGGTCCCCGGGGAGATACGCAGTATTTT

d_gene: TRBD2
v_gene: TRBV5-4
j_gene: TRBJ2-6
abundance: .
CDR3aa: CASRRGLADLSGANVLTF
CDR3nt: TGTGCCAGCAGGCGGGGACTAGCGGATCTCTCTGGGGCCAACGTCCTGACTTTC

d_gene: .
v_gene: TRBV5-1
j_gene: TRBJ2-2
abundance: .
CDR3aa: CASRLAILTGELFF
CDR3nt: TGCGCCAGCAGACTAGCTATTTTAACCGGGGAGCTGTTTTTT

d_gene: .
v_gene: TRBV5-1
j_gene: TRBJ2-7
abundance: .
CDR3aa: CASSLPGRVSSYEQYF
CDR3nt: TGCGCCAGCAGCCTCCCCGGCAGGGTAAGCTCCTACGAGCAGTACTTC

d_gene: TRBD1
v_gene: TRBV7-2
j_gene: TRBJ2-2
abundance: .
CDR3aa: CASSWDRGATGELFF
CDR3nt: TGTGCCAGCAGCTGGGACAGGGGGGCCACCGGGGAGCTGTTTTTT

d_gene: .
v_gene: TRBV7-2
j_gene: TRBJ1-5
abundance: .
CDR3aa: CASSLWTGDQPQHF
CDR3nt: TGTGCCAGCAGCTTATGGACGGGGGACCAGCCCCAGCATTTT

d_gene: .
v_gene: TRBV18
j_gene: TRBJ1-5
abundance: .
CDR3aa: CASSLQRNQPQHF
CDR3nt: TGTGCCAGCTCGCTACAGCGCAATCAGCCCCAGCATTTT

d_gene: .
v_gene: TRBV7-9
j_gene: TRBJ2-7
abundance: .
CDR3aa: CASSPGVRNEQYF
CDR3nt: TGTGCCAGCAGCCCAGGGGTCCGGAACGAGCAGTACTTC

d_gene: TRBD2
v_gene: TRBV19
j_gene: TRBJ2-3
abundance: .
CDR3aa: CASSTTSGGTDTQYF
CDR3nt: TGTGCCAGTAGTACCACTAGCGGGGGAACAGATACGCAGTATTTT

d_gene: TRBD1
v_gene: TRBV6-5
j_gene: TRBJ1-1
abundance: .
CDR3aa: CASWTGGSWGTEAFF
CDR3nt: TGTGCCTCATGGACAGGGGGCAGTTGGGGCACTGAAGCTTTCTTT

d_gene: .
v_gene: TRBV21-1
j_gene: TRBJ2-7
abundance: .
CDR3aa: CASRDSGGSYEQYF
CDR3nt: TGTGCCAGCAGGGACTCGGGAGGCTCCTACGAGCAGTACTTC

d_gene: TRBD1
v_gene: TRBV5-4
j_gene: TRBJ1-2
abundance: .
CDR3aa: CASSLGGQGVYGYTF
CDR3nt: TGTGCCAGCAGCTTGGGTGGACAGGGTGTCTATGGCTACACCTTC